These T cell receptor beta chains were read from a single sample in a study of Ad26.COV2.S vaccination and SARS-CoV-2 variants. Method: immunoSEQ multiplex PCR; TCRdb's copy keeps in-frame clones and lacks some. The sample lists about 350,000 clones, 70% to 90% occurring once. The specimen comprised peripheral blood, sampled in a trial of Ad26.COV2.S vaccine versus placebo. The receptors come from a person aged 18-60 years who received the Ad26.COV2.S COVID-19 vaccine or a placebo. Both conserved end residues are part of each CDR3. The order of the fields is D gene, clone size, V gene, J gene, CDR3 protein, CDR3 DNA. The D gene is left open where the match is weak. The size entry is marked missing in some rows and otherwise reads once, few, many or a size class.

D gene: -; clone size: -; V gene: TRBV3-1/TRBV3-2; J gene: TRBJ2-7; CDR3 protein: CASSQELEQYF; CDR3 DNA: TGTGCCAGCAGCCAAGAACTAGAGCAGTACTTC
D gene: -; clone size: -; V gene: TRBV13; J gene: TRBJ2-7; CDR3 protein: CASSPAPGSEQYF; CDR3 DNA: TGTGCCAGCAGCCCAGCCCCAGGGTCCGAGCAGTACTTC
D gene: TRBD2; clone size: -; V gene: TRBV5-4; J gene: TRBJ2-1; CDR3 protein: CASSPEGLAFYEQFF; CDR3 DNA: TGTGCCAGCAGCCCGGAGGGACTAGCGTTTTATGAGCAGTTCTTC
D gene: TRBD1; clone size: -; V gene: TRBV19; J gene: TRBJ1-1; CDR3 protein: CASTPGDRGRNTEAFF; CDR3 DNA: TGTGCCAGTACCCCAGGGGACAGGGGGAGAAACACTGAAGCTTTCTTT
D gene: -; clone size: -; V gene: TRBV5-6; J gene: TRBJ2-1; CDR3 protein: CASSDHRGGIHPNEQFF; CDR3 DNA: TGTGCCAGCAGCGATCATCGTGGGGGAATCCATCCAAATGAGCAGTTCTTC
D gene: TRBD1; clone size: -; V gene: TRBV5-1; J gene: TRBJ2-7; CDR3 protein: CASSLESGGLGEQYF; CDR3 DNA: TGCGCCAGCAGCTTGGAGTCAGGGGGATTGGGAGAGCAGTACTTC
D gene: -; clone size: -; V gene: TRBV6-2/TRBV6-3; J gene: TRBJ2-2; CDR3 protein: CASSLPRGDTGELFF; CDR3 DNA: TGTGCCAGCAGTTTGCCCCGGGGTGACACCGGGGAGCTGTTTTTT
D gene: TRBD1; clone size: -; V gene: TRBV5-1; J gene: TRBJ2-3; CDR3 protein: CASSLASGQGGDTQYF; CDR3 DNA: TGCGCCAGCAGCTTGGCTTCGGGACAGGGTGGAGATACGCAGTATTTT
D gene: -; clone size: -; V gene: TRBV28; J gene: TRBJ2-6; CDR3 protein: CASSPTQGSGANVLTF; CDR3 DNA: TGTGCCAGCAGCCCGACCCAGGGGTCTGGGGCCAACGTCCTGACTTTC
D gene: TRBD1; clone size: -; V gene: TRBV6-5; J gene: TRBJ2-7; CDR3 protein: CASRAGTAAFYEQYF; CDR3 DNA: TGTGCCAGCAGAGCCGGGACAGCGGCGTTCTACGAGCAGTACTTC
D gene: TRBD1; clone size: -; V gene: TRBV4-1; J gene: TRBJ2-7; CDR3 protein: CASSQPGQGYEQYF; CDR3 DNA: TGCGCCAGCAGCCAACCGGGACAGGGATACGAGCAGTACTTC
D gene: TRBD2; clone size: -; V gene: TRBV10-1; J gene: TRBJ2-1; CDR3 protein: CASSEGPGRNEQFF; CDR3 DNA: TGCGCCAGCAGTGAGGGACCCGGGAGGAATGAGCAGTTCTTC
D gene: TRBD1; clone size: -; V gene: TRBV6-5; J gene: TRBJ2-2; CDR3 protein: CASSSPGQGNTGELFF; CDR3 DNA: TGTGCCAGCAGTTCTCCCGGACAGGGGAACACCGGGGAGCTGTTTTTT
D gene: -; clone size: -; V gene: TRBV3-1/TRBV3-2; J gene: TRBJ1-1; CDR3 protein: CASSQDRRTEAFF; CDR3 DNA: TGTGCCAGCAGCCAAGATCGGCGCACTGAAGCTTTCTTT
D gene: -; clone size: -; V gene: TRBV7-9; J gene: TRBJ2-2; CDR3 protein: CASSLVPSGRAELFF; CDR3 DNA: TGTGCCAGCAGCTTAGTCCCTTCAGGGCGTGCAGAGCTGTTTTTT
D gene: -; clone size: once; V gene: TRBV11-3; J gene: TRBJ2-1; CDR3 protein: CASSLEGVPDGTSYEQFF; CDR3 DNA: TGTGCCAGCAGCTTAGAAGGTGTCCCGGACGGAACCTCCTATGAGCAGTTCTTC